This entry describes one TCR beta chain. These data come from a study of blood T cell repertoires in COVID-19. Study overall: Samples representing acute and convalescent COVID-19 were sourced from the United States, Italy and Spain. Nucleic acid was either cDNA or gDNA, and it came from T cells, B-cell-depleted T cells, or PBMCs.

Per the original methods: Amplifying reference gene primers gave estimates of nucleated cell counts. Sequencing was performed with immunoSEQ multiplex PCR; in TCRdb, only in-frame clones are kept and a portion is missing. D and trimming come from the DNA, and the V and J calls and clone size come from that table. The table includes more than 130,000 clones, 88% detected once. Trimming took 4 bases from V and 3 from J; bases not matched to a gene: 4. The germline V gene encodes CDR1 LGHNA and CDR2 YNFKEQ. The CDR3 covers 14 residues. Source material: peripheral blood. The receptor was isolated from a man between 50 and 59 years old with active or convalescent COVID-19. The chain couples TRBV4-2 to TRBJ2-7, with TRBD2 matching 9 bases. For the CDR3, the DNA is TGTGCCAGCAGCCCGGGACTAGCTTACTACGAGCAGTACTTC. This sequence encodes CASSPGLAYYEQYF.